These 18 T cell receptor beta chains were sequenced from one sample in a study of T cells after yellow fever vaccination. TCRdb redid the calling of the 5' RACE reads with MiXCR, one entry per CDR3 protein. The profile shows hundreds of thousands of distinct CDR3 sequences, about 7.8% of them singletons. The input for sequencing was PBMCs, taken around 45 days after the first yellow fever vaccination. The receptors were gathered from a man in his late teens or twenties who received the YFV17D yellow fever vaccine.

The sample holds a few counts of this clonotype. The rearrangement uses TRBV5-1 and TRBJ2-3; D is unresolved. Germline-derived CDR1 and CDR2 are SGHRS and YFSETQ. V was trimmed by 1 base and J by 2 bases, leaving 8 bases between them. The CDR3 covers 14 residues. CDR3 in DNA: TGCGCCAGCAGCTTGAACACCTTCACAGATACGCAGTATTTT. This sequence encodes CASSLNTFTDTQYF.

The chain carries TRBV6-1 and TRBJ2-4; a possible D gene is TRBD2 (6 bases). CDR1 and CDR2 from the germline V gene are MNHNS and SASEGT. This CDR3 region has 13 residues. The germline V and J ends were trimmed by 6 bases and 6 bases, with 12 bases remaining between them. The CDR3 DNA follows: TGTGCCAGCAGCGCCGGGGGAGGAAACATTCAGTACTTC. Translated, it gives CASSAGGGNIQYF.

This clonotype was detected a few times. CDR3 sequence: CASSLNLGTAQETQYF. The DNA for the CDR3 is TGTGCCAGCAGCCTCAACCTCGGGACAGCTCAAGAGACCCAGTACTTC. The rearrangement joins TRBV11-2 to TRBJ2-5, with TRBD1 matching 7 bases. Germline CDR1 is SGHAT and CDR2 is FQNNGV. Germline trimming cut 5 bases from V and 2 bases from J; bases unmatched to any gene: 11. The CDR3 is 16 amino acids.

The chain employs TRBV12-3 or TRBV12-4 and TRBJ1-1; unclear D gene. The CDR3 is made up of 12 amino acids. Trimming cost V 4 bases and J 4 bases, with 7 bases left between them. CDR3 nucleotides: TGTGCCAGCAGTTGGAAGGGCACTGAAGCTTTCTTT. It yields the protein CASSWKGTEAFF.

This chain uses TRBV28 with TRBJ2-3, with 10 bases identical to TRBD2. The CDR3 runs 16 residues. Germline V lookup: CDR1 MDHEN, CDR2 SYDVKM. Trimming at V came to 6 bases and at J to 9 bases, leaving 15 bases not matched to a gene. The CDR3 reads CASSPVQRGGERTQYF. DNA for the CDR3: TGTGCCAGCAGCCCCGTTCAGCGGGGGGGCGAGCGGACGCAGTATTTT.

This clonotype was seen a few times. V is TRBV24-1 and J is TRBJ2-1, with 10 bases matching TRBD1. Germline V lookup: CDR1 KGHDR, CDR2 SFDVKD. CDR3 length equals 16 residues. With V trimmed by 5 bases and J by 7 bases, 10 bases remained unmatched. The CDR3 loop is CATSASGTGDRNEQFF. CDR3 nucleotides: TGTGCCACCAGTGCCTCCGGGACAGGGGATAGGAATGAGCAGTTCTTC.

The V and J genes are TRBV28 and TRBJ1-1, with a weak D call TRBD1 (6 bases). Per germline, CDR1 MDHEN and CDR2 SYDVKM. This CDR3 comprises 14 residues. Trimming removed 5 bases from V and 4 bases from J, with 14 bases in between. CDR3 in amino acids: CASSRTGRPTEAFF. CDR3 nucleotides: TGTGCCAGCAGTAGAACAGGGAGGCCCACTGAAGCTTTCTTT.

The chain recombines TRBV2 with TRBJ2-7; weak D call: TRBD1 (6 bases). Germline V gives CDR1 SNHLY, CDR2 FYNNEI. CDR3 length equals 15 residues. The V and J ends lost 6 bases and 3 bases respectively, with 18 bases between them. The DNA for the CDR3 is TGTGCCAGCAGCGCTGAAAGACAGGCGAACTACGAGCAGTACGTC. The encoded protein is CASSAERQANYEQYV.

The chain is built from TRBV27 and TRBJ2-7, with 8 bases that match TRBD1. The ends lost 8 bases at V and 3 bases at J; junction bases unmatched: 9. Germline assignment: CDR1 MNHEY and CDR2 SMNVEV (reference sequence). The CDR3 totals 14 residues. CDR3 nucleotide sequence: TGTGCCAGCGCGACGAGACAGGGGAGCTACGAGCAGTACTTC. This gives the protein CASATRQGSYEQYF.

There are a few counts of this clonotype. The J gene is TRBJ1-4, the V gene TRBV5-5; D is possibly TRBD1 (6 bases). V lost 5 bases to trimming and J lost 0 bases, with 8 bases between them. Per germline, CDR1 SGHKS and CDR2 YYEKEE (reference sequence). This CDR3 has 14 residues. CDR3 bases: TGTGCCAGCAGACAGGGTGCAACTAATGAAAAACTGTTTTTT. Translating it yields CASRQGATNEKLFF.

This clonotype was found a few times. The chain couples TRBV5-1 to TRBJ1-6; D may be TRBD1 (6 bases). The CDR3 runs to 16 residues. Germline values: CDR1 SGHRS, CDR2 YFSETQ. The V end lost 1 base, the J end lost 7 bases, and 15 bases lay between the germline ends. CDR3 DNA: TGCGCCAGCAGCTTGATCCCAGGGGATGGAAATTCACCCCTCCACTTT. Its protein product is CASSLIPGDGNSPLHF.

This clonotype has more than one count but fewer than ten. The V gene is TRBV20-1, the J gene TRBJ2-1; tentative D call: TRBD1 (6 bases). Trimming cost V 6 bases and J 4 bases, with 13 bases left between them. Germline V gives CDR1 DFQATT, CDR2 SNEGSKA (reference sequence). There are 13 residues in the CDR3. The CDR3 region has the DNA TGCAGTGCCCGCGTCGGACAGTACAATGAGCAGTTCTTC. Residues: CSARVGQYNEQFF.

There are a few counts of this clonotype. One junction end disagrees with the germline gene, perhaps due to a read error. The CDR3 sequence: CASSLGTGSLSNGKLFF. As DNA, the CDR3 is TGCGCCAGCAGCCTAGGGACAGGGTCCTTGAGTAATGGAAAACTGTTTTTT. The chain employs TRBV4-1 and TRBJ1-4; 9 bases match TRBD1. Looked up from germline, CDR1 is MGHRA and CDR2 is YSYEKL. The CDR3 has 17 amino acids.

This clonotype occurred a few times. The chain joins TRBV7-3 to TRBJ2-5, with D perhaps assigned TRBD1 or TRBD2 (6 bases each). The length of the CDR3 is 14 residues. CDR1 is SGHTA, CDR2 FQGTGA, per germline. Trimming took 4 bases from V and 4 from J, leaving 13 bases between them. CDR3 bases: TGTGCCAGCAGCTACCGGGGGCAAGGAGAGACCCAGTACTTC. As protein: CASSYRGQGETQYF.

The gene calls are TRBV28 and TRBJ2-7; 8 bases agree with TRBD2. V trimming: 6 bases; J trimming: 3 bases; junction bases outside the gene matches: 4. This CDR3 spans 13 amino acids. The germline gives CDR1 MDHEN, CDR2 SYDVKM. The CDR3 is CASSGGGFYEQYV. The CDR3 region has the DNA TGTGCCAGCAGCGGCGGGGGGTTCTACGAGCAGTACGTC.

This clonotype was seen only a few times. The chain joins TRBV24-1 to TRBJ1-1; the D gene is possibly TRBD1 (5 bases). Germline V lookup: CDR1 KGHDR, CDR2 SFDVKD. V lost 7 bases, J lost 3 bases, and 11 bases lay in between. CDR3 size: 13 residues. The CDR3 sequence: CATSSGAHTEAFF. CDR3 bases: TGTGCCACCAGCTCCGGGGCTCACACTGAAGCTTTCTTT.

The rearrangement links TRBV5-5 to TRBJ2-1, with D perhaps matching TRBD1 (6 bases). Germline V lookup: CDR1 SGHKS, CDR2 YYEKEE (reference sequence). V shed 9 bases and J shed 5 bases, with 15 bases lying between them. The CDR3 is 13 residues long. CDR3 bases: TGTGCCACCTCGGCACAGGGAAACAATGAGCAGTTCTTC. Its translation: CATSAQGNNEQFF.

This clonotype showed up just a few times. The chain joins TRBV5-4 to TRBJ2-2; D remains unclear. CDR1 and CDR2 (germline): SGHNT, YYREEE (reference sequence). This CDR3 is built from 14 residues. The V end was cut by 4 bases, the J end by 6 bases, with 13 bases between. CDR3 in amino acids: CASSLRASAGELFF. CDR3 nucleotides: TGTGCCAGCAGCCTCCGGGCCTCAGCCGGGGAGCTGTTTTTT.